The rows below give T cell receptor beta chains drawn from one sample of a study of T-cell reconstitution after alpha-beta-depleted transplantation in children. TCRdb re-analysed the PCR reads in MiXCR, keeping a single row per CDR3 protein. The profile covers approximately 220,000 distinct CDR3 sequences, with roughly a sixth appearing a single time and 40% to 50% taken by the ten largest. Sequences were derived from PBMCs, mostly from graft donor cells, sampled 360 days after TCRalphabeta/CD19-depleted stem cell transplant. The receptor source for this set is a male patient aged 2 to 9 who had a stem cell transplant for acute lymphoblastic leukemia, so the T cells may come from the graft donor. Both conserved end residues are part of each CDR3. Fields, in order: D gene, V gene, J gene, clone size, CDR3 length, CDR3 protein, CDR3 DNA. A D gene is named only where the DNA matches it firmly. Clone size appears in some rows only: once, few, many, or a class for an expanded clone.

>-|TRBV12-3/TRBV12-4|TRBJ1-1|few|15
CASSPSPPGNTEAFF
TGTGCCAGCAGCCCCTCCCCCCCTGGGAACACTGAAGCTTTCTTT
>-|TRBV20-1|TRBJ2-5|-|15
CSARDLTGSQETQYF
TGCAGTGCTAGAGATTTAACAGGGTCCCAAGAGACCCAGTACTTC
>-|TRBV12-3/TRBV12-4|TRBJ2-5|few|13
CASTLDGGVTQYF
TGTGCCAGCACCCTAGACGGCGGGGTGACCCAGTACTTC
>-|TRBV18|TRBJ2-1|many|16
CASSPPGRVSYNEQFF
TGTGCCAGCTCACCACCCGGCAGGGTGTCCTACAATGAGCAGTTCTTC
>-|TRBV11-2|TRBJ2-2|-|18
CASSPNRRTGLNTGELFF
TGTGCCAGCAGCCCAAACCGCCGGACAGGACTAAACACCGGGGAGCTGTTTTTT
>-|TRBV18|TRBJ1-1|few|14
CASSPTTGNTEAFF
TGTGCCAGCTCACCGACTACAGGGAACACTGAAGCTTTCTTT
>TRBD1|TRBV4-3|TRBJ1-6|-|16
CASSQDNRGLNSPLHF
TGCGCCAGCAGCCAAGACAATAGGGGGCTTAATTCACCCCTCCACTTT
>TRBD2|TRBV4-1|TRBJ2-5|-|18
CASSQDLRLAAGRETQYF
TGCGCCAGCAGCCAAGATCTACGGCTAGCGGCGGGGCGGGAGACCCAGTACTTC
>TRBD1|TRBV5-1|TRBJ2-1|few|13
CASSPGQTYEQFF
TGCGCCAGCAGCCCGGGACAGACGTATGAGCAGTTCTTC
>TRBD2|TRBV27|TRBJ2-3|-|15
CASSFTSGRTDTQYF
TGTGCCAGCAGTTTTACTAGCGGCCGCACAGATACGCAGTATTTT
>-|TRBV6-1|TRBJ2-7|-|19
CASSPGHGGGELSSYEQYF
TGTGCCAGCAGTCCCGGTCATGGGGGGGGCGAGCTCAGCTCCTACGAGCAGTACTTC
>-|TRBV12-3/TRBV12-4|TRBJ1-2|few|17
CASSLASGPATNYGYTF
TGTGCCAGCAGTTTAGCGTCTGGCCCCGCAACTAACTATGGCTACACCTTC
>-|TRBV20-1|TRBJ2-3|-|14
CSARGLRGTDTQYF
TGCAGTGCTAGAGGCCTACGGGGCACAGATACGCAGTATTTT
>TRBD1|TRBV12-3/TRBV12-4|TRBJ2-7|few|13
CASSFDRGSEQYF
TGTGCCAGCAGTTTCGACAGGGGAAGCGAGCAGTACTTC
>-|TRBV20-1|TRBJ2-3|few|15
CSARGLAFSADTQYF
TGCAGTGCTAGAGGGCTAGCTTTTAGCGCAGATACGCAGTATTTT
>TRBD1|TRBV12-3/TRBV12-4|TRBJ1-1|-|15
CASSYPTGWNTEAFF
TGTGCCAGCAGTTACCCGACAGGGTGGAACACTGAAGCTTTCTTT
>-|TRBV28|TRBJ2-1|many|13
CATGQGSYNEQFF
TGTGCCACTGGCCAGGGTTCCTACAATGAGCAGTTCTTC
>-|TRBV12-1|TRBJ2-1|-|16
CASSRGLAGGHDEQFF
TGTGCCAGCAGCCGTGGGCTAGCGGGGGGGCATGACGAGCAGTTCTTC
>TRBD2|TRBV5-1|TRBJ2-3|-|17
CASSKTSGGVVTDTQYF
TGCGCCAGCAGCAAGACTAGCGGGGGGGTTGTAACAGATACGCAGTATTTT
>-|TRBV12-3/TRBV12-4|TRBJ2-2|few|16
CASSLLGGQATGELFF
TGTGCCAGCAGTTTATTGGGGGGGCAGGCGACCGGGGAGCTGTTTTTT
>-|TRBV7-2|TRBJ2-2|-|14
CASRSGVDTGELFF
TGTGCCAGCAGGTCGGGGGTCGACACCGGGGAGCTGTTTTTT
>TRBD2|TRBV12-3/TRBV12-4|TRBJ2-3|-|14
CASSPGTRSDTQYF
TGTGCCAGCAGCCCCGGGACTAGATCGGATACGCAGTATTTT
>-|TRBV12-3/TRBV12-4|TRBJ1-5|few|13
CASSLRGVQPQHF
TGTGCCAGCAGTCTTCGGGGTGTTCAGCCCCAGCATTTT
>TRBD1|TRBV11-2|TRBJ2-7|-|15
CASSLAAGTDYEQYF
TGTGCCAGCAGCTTAGCGGCCGGGACAGACTACGAGCAGTACTTC
>-|TRBV5-1|TRBJ2-6|many|18
CASSLLGGPSSGANVLTF
TGCGCCAGCAGCTTGTTAGGGGGTCCTTCCTCTGGGGCCAACGTCCTGACTTTC
>-|TRBV20-1|TRBJ2-5|-|12
CSAKEELETQYF
TGCAGTGCTAAAGAGGAGTTAGAGACCCAGTACTTC
>-|TRBV7-6|TRBJ2-1|few|18
CASSRRVGSVRSYNEQFF
TGTGCCAGCAGCCGCAGGGTGGGAAGCGTGCGCTCCTACAATGAGCAGTTCTTC
>TRBD2|TRBV4-2|TRBJ2-3|many|15
CASSQEAGAADTQYF
TGTGCCAGCAGCCAAGAAGCGGGGGCCGCAGATACGCAGTATTTT
>-|TRBV19|TRBJ2-3|-|16
CASSLADFPSTDTQYF
TGTGCCAGTAGTTTAGCGGACTTCCCTAGCACAGATACGCAGTATTTT
>-|TRBV15|TRBJ2-1|-|13
CATSRGGFNEQFF
TGTGCCACCAGCAGAGGAGGGTTCAATGAGCAGTTCTTC
>-|TRBV12-3/TRBV12-4|TRBJ2-3|few|16
CASSPTESTSTDTQYF
TGTGCCAGCAGTCCCACTGAATCCACTAGCACAGATACGCAGTATTTT
>-|TRBV7-9|TRBJ2-2|-|14
CASSLSENTGELFF
TGTGCCAGCAGCTTATCAGAGAACACCGGGGAGCTGTTTTTT
>-|TRBV12-3/TRBV12-4|TRBJ1-1|-|13
CASSLAQNTEAFF
TGTGCCAGCAGTTTAGCTCAGAACACTGAAGCTTTCTTT
>TRBD2|TRBV13|TRBJ2-3|-|18
CASSLLAGPQWGTDTQYF
TGTGCCAGCAGCTTACTAGCGGGGCCCCAGTGGGGCACAGATACGCAGTATTTT
>-|TRBV7-2|TRBJ2-7|-|14
CASSLKIFVAEQYF
TGTGCCAGCAGCTTAAAGATTTTCGTGGCCGAGCAGTACTTC
>TRBD2|TRBV5-1|TRBJ2-1|few|14
CASSWGLASNEQFF
TGCGCCAGCAGCTGGGGACTAGCCAGCAATGAGCAGTTCTTC
>-|TRBV5-1|TRBJ2-5|few|13
CASSFRAQETQYF
TGCGCCAGCAGCTTTAGGGCCCAAGAGACCCAGTACTTC
>TRBD1|TRBV6-2/TRBV6-3|TRBJ1-5|-|16
CASSKGQGYSNQPQHF
TGTGCCAGCAGCAAGGGACAGGGATATAGCAATCAGCCCCAGCATTTT
>-|TRBV15|TRBJ2-2|many|15
CATSRAGESTGELFF
TGTGCCACCAGCAGAGCCGGGGAGAGCACCGGGGAGCTGTTTTTT
>-|TRBV7-9|TRBJ2-5|few|15
CASSYPAGTQETQYF
TGTGCCAGCAGTTATCCAGCGGGGACACAAGAGACCCAGTACTTC
>-|TRBV20-1|TRBJ2-1|-|15
CSARVSGGNDNEQFF
TGCAGTGCTAGGGTATCCGGGGGCAATGACAATGAGCAGTTCTTC
>-|TRBV19|TRBJ1-2|-|14
CASSPVAGGYGYTF
TGTGCCAGTAGCCCGGTGGCGGGGGGCTATGGCTACACCTTC
>TRBD1|TRBV29-1|TRBJ1-2|-|12
CSLRDRAYGYTF
TGCAGCCTCAGGGACAGGGCCTATGGCTACACCTTC
>-|TRBV27|TRBJ2-1|-|12
CASNSGRDEQFF
TGTGCCAGCAACTCGGGCAGGGATGAGCAGTTCTTC
>-|TRBV20-1|TRBJ2-7|many|15
CSAREGNWGSYEQYF
TGCAGTGCTAGAGAGGGGAATTGGGGCTCCTACGAGCAGTACTTC
>-|TRBV6-5|TRBJ1-1|-|17
CASSSRGTESAYTEAFF
TGTGCCAGCAGTTCCAGGGGTACTGAATCTGCCTACACTGAAGCTTTCTTT
>-|TRBV5-1|TRBJ1-5|few|13
CASSLGAHQPQHF
TGCGCCAGCAGCTTGGGGGCTCATCAGCCCCAGCATTTT
>-|TRBV21-1|TRBJ2-2|few|17
CASSKAGPRLDTGELFF
TGTGCCAGCAGCAAAGCGGGACCGCGGTTAGACACCGGGGAGCTGTTTTTT
>-|TRBV10-2|TRBJ1-2|few|11
CASTDTYGYTF
TGCGCCAGTACGGACACCTATGGCTACACCTTC
>-|TRBV19|TRBJ2-1|few|14
CASSHQGRIFEQFF
TGTGCCAGTAGTCATCAGGGGCGAATCTTTGAGCAGTTCTTC
>-|TRBV4-1|TRBJ1-1|few|15
CASSPLGVGNTEAFF
TGCGCCAGCAGTCCATTGGGGGTAGGGAACACTGAAGCTTTCTTT
>-|TRBV11-1|TRBJ2-5|-|16
CASSYLPSADQETQYF
TGTGCCAGCAGCTATTTGCCTAGCGCCGACCAAGAGACCCAGTACTTC
>TRBD1|TRBV7-9|TRBJ1-6|few|16
CASSFPLGTGDSPLHF
TGTGCCAGCAGCTTTCCGCTCGGGACAGGGGACTCACCCCTCCACTTT